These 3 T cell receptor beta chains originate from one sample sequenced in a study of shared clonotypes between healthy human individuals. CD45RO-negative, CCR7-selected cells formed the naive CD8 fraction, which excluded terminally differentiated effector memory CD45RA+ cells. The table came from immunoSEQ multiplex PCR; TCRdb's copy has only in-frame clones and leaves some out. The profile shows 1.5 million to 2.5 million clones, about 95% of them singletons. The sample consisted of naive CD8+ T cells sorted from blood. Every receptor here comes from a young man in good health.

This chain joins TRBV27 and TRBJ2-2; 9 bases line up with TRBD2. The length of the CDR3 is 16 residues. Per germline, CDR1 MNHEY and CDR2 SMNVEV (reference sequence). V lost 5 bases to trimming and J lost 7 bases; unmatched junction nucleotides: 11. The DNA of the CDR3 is TGTGCCAGCAGTCCCCAGGCGGGGGGGCCCTTCGGGGAGCTGTTTTTT. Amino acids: CASSPQAGGPFGELFF.

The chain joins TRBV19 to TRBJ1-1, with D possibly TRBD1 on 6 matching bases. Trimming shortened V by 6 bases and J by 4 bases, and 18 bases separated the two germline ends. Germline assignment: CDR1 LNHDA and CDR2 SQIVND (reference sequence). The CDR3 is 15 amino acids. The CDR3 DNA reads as TGTGCCAGTAGAGGTCTAGAGGGGGTGGCCACTGAAGCTTTCTTT. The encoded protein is CASRGLEGVATEAFF. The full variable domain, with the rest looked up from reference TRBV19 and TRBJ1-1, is DGGITQSPKYLFRKEGQNVTLSCEQNLNHDAMYWYRQDPGQGLRLIYYSQIVNDFQKGDIAEGYSVSREKKESFPLTVTSAQKNPTAFYLCASRGLEGVATEAFFGQGTRLTVV.

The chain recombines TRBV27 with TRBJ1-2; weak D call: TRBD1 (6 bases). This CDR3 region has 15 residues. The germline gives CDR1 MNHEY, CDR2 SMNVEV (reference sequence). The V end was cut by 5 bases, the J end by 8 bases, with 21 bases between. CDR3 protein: CASSPLRQADSGYTF. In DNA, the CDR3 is TGTGCCAGCAGTCCCCTCCGACAGGCCGACTCGGGCTACACCTTC.